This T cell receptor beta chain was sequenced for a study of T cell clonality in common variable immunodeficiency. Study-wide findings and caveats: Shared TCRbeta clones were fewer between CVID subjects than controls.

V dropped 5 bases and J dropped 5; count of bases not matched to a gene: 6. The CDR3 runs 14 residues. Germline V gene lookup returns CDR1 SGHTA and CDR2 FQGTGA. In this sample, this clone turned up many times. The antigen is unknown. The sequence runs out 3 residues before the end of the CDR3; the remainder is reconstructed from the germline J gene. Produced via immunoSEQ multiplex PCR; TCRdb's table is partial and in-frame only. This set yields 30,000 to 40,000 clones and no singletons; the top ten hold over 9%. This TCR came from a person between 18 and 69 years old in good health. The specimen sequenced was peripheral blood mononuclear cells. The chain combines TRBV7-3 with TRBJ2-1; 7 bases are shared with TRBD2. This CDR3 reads CASSGGGFDNEQFF. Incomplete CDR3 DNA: TGTGCCAGCAGCGGGGGGGGGTTTGACAATGAG.